These 29 T cell receptor beta chains were all obtained from the same sample, sequenced in a study of blood T cells in healthy people across ages. Sample-barcoded 5' priming and a J-beta primer mix drove a second PCR of about 6 to 11 cycles. TCRdb reanalysed the 5' RACE reads using MiXCR and keeps one entry per CDR3 protein. The table records roughly 1,100,000 distinct CDR3 sequences, 20% to 25% of them present only once. Another study also made use of these data, one on T cells of mothers and their children.

The sequenced sample consisted of blood. The receptors were gathered from a girl aged 2 to 10 in good health.

This chain joins TRBV27 and TRBJ1-1; D is possibly TRBD1 (6 bases). The CDR3 spans 15 residues. Germline CDR1 is MNHEY and CDR2 is SMNVEV (reference sequence). V was trimmed by 4 bases and J by 1 base, leaving 13 bases between them. This CDR3 reads CASSSPGAENTEAFF. CDR3 in DNA: TGTGCCAGCAGTTCCCCAGGGGCCGAGAACACTGAAGCTTTCTTT.

This sequence joins TRBV7-9 and TRBJ1-1; perhaps TRBD1 as D (5 bases). The CDR3 extends over 13 amino acids. The germline V gene has CDR1 SEHNR and CDR2 FQNEAQ (reference sequence). The ends were cut back, 4 bases at V and 6 bases at J, with 12 bases in the middle. The CDR3 protein is CASSSPAGAEAFF. The CDR3 nucleotides are TGTGCCAGCAGCTCCCCAGCGGGGGCTGAAGCTTTCTTT.

There are a few counts of this clonotype. This sequence joins TRBV7-3 and TRBJ2-3; D is uncertain. The V end was cut by 2 bases, the J end by 1 base, with 4 bases between. The CDR3 spans 13 residues. The germline V gene encodes CDR1 SGHTA and CDR2 FQGTGA. The CDR3 loop is CASSLYRTDTQYF. CDR3 nucleotides: TGTGCCAGCAGCTTATATCGCACAGATACGCAGTATTTT.

The CDR3 is CASSLSPGGDEQYF. The CDR3 coding sequence is TGTGCCAGCAGTTTATCACCGGGGGGGGACGAGCAGTACTTC. The chain links TRBV27 to TRBJ2-7, with 8 bases lining up with TRBD2. Germline V CDR1 and CDR2: MNHEY, SMNVEV (reference sequence). This CDR3 has 14 residues. Trimming took 0 bases from V and 5 from J; bases not matched to a gene: 3.

The chain combines TRBV29-1 with TRBJ2-1; 9 bases line up with TRBD2. Germline V CDR1 and CDR2: SQVTM, ANQGSEA. J was trimmed by 9 bases and V by 4 bases; bases with no gene match: 7. The CDR3 contains 13 residues. CDR3 DNA: TGCAGCGTTGGGGCGGGAGGGCCGCTTGAGCAGTTCTTC. Translating it yields CSVGAGGPLEQFF.

Only a few counts were recorded for this clonotype. The rearrangement joins TRBV6-4 to TRBJ2-1; TRBD2 matches 7 bases. This CDR3 region has 15 residues. With V trimmed by 4 bases and J by 10 bases, 13 bases remained unmatched. Per the germline V gene, CDR1 is MRHNA and CDR2 is SNTAGT. The CDR3 coding sequence is TGTGCCAGCAGTGCCCAGCCTGAGGCTAGCGGCGAGCAGTTCTTC. It yields the protein CASSAQPEASGEQFF.

Only a few counts were recorded for this clonotype. The chain uses TRBV7-2 and TRBJ1-2, with D possibly matching TRBD1 (6 bases). The germline V gene encodes CDR1 SGHTA and CDR2 FQGNSA. The CDR3 is 15 amino acids. Trimming stripped 1 base from V and 5 bases from J, with 14 bases between. The CDR3 loop is CASSLVQGPNYGYTF. The CDR3, as DNA: TGTGCCAGCAGCTTAGTGCAGGGGCCCAATTATGGCTACACCTTC. The variable domain in full, with the rest retrieved from reference TRBV7-2 and TRBJ1-2, is GAGVSQSPSNKVTEKGKDVELRCDPISGHTALYWYRQSLGQGLEFLIYFQGNSAPDKSGLPSDRFSAERTGGSVSTLTIQRTQQEDSAVYLCASSLVQGPNYGYTFGSGTRLTVV.

This clonotype was observed a few times. The chain couples TRBV20-1 to TRBJ2-7; 9 nucleotides match TRBD1. The CDR3 has 13 amino acids. V lost 5 bases to trimming and J lost 6 bases; unmatched junction nucleotides: 8. Germline V CDR1 and CDR2: DFQATT, SNEGSKA (reference sequence). CDR3 in amino acids: CSACPGTGTEQYF. CDR3 nucleotides: TGCAGTGCTTGTCCCGGGACAGGGACCGAGCAGTACTTC.

This clonotype came up a few times. This rearrangement joins TRBV5-5 to TRBJ1-5, with D perhaps matching TRBD1 (5 bases). The CDR3 sequence is 14 residues long. CDR1 is SGHKS, CDR2 YYEKEE, per germline (reference sequence). The V and J ends lost 4 bases and 3 bases respectively, with 11 bases between them. The CDR3 region is CASSPETDNQPQHF. In nucleotides, the CDR3 is TGTGCCAGCAGCCCTGAGACAGACAATCAGCCCCAGCATTTT. The whole variable domain, filled in from reference TRBV5-5 and TRBJ1-5, reads DAGVTQSPTHLIKTRGQQVTLRCSPISGHKSVSWYQQVLGQGPQFIFQYYEKEERGRGNFPDRFSARQFPNYSSELNVNALLLGDSALYLCASSPETDNQPQHFGDGTRLSIL.

This chain joins TRBV20-1 and TRBJ1-2; TRBD1 is a possible D gene (5 bases). The CDR3 has 12 amino acids. Germline CDR1 and CDR2: DFQATT and SNEGSKA (reference sequence). V dropped 6 bases and J dropped 6 bases, with 14 bases sitting between them. The CDR3 DNA reads TGCAGTGCCGGCAAGGGGTATGATGGCTACACCTTC. Translation gives CSAGKGYDGYTF.

This clonotype was seen more than once but under ten times. The chain carries TRBV13 and TRBJ2-5, with TRBD2 matching over 7 bases. The J call could be wrong; TRBJ2-1 is a better fit for the DNA end. This CDR3 is built from 15 residues. The germline CDR1 and CDR2 sequences are PRHDT and FYEKMQ (reference sequence). The CDR3 loop is CASSLAGTTGNEQFF. The DNA of the CDR3 is TGTGCCAGCAGCTTAGCGGGGACTACTGGCAATGAGCAGTTCTTC.

V is TRBV6-6 and J is TRBJ1-3, with D possibly being TRBD1 (5 bases). Germline V gene sequence: CDR1 MNHNY, CDR2 SVGAGI (reference sequence). V was trimmed by 7 bases and J by 4 bases, leaving 8 bases between them. This CDR3 has 12 residues. CDR3: CASKGFGNTIYF. The CDR3 DNA sequence: TGTGCCAGCAAGGGGTTCGGAAACACCATATATTTT.

J is TRBJ2-7 and V is TRBV6-2 or TRBV6-3, with 7 bases matching TRBD1. The CDR3 extends over 15 amino acids. Germline values: CDR1 MNHEY, CDR2 SVGEGT. The ends lost 6 bases at V and 5 bases at J; junction bases unmatched: 13. The CDR3 is CASSNRDSGLDEQYF. The CDR3 DNA follows: TGTGCCAGCAGCAATCGGGACAGTGGTCTAGACGAGCAGTACTTC.

V gene TRBV27 combines with J gene TRBJ2-6, with TRBD1 matching 8 bases. The CDR3 runs to 17 residues. Germline trimming cut 5 bases from V and 4 bases from J; bases unmatched to any gene: 10. CDR1 and CDR2 (germline): MNHEY, SMNVEV (reference sequence). CDR3 residues: CASSITRTGNGANVLTF. In nucleotides, the CDR3 is TGTGCCAGCAGTATCACCCGGACAGGGAACGGGGCCAACGTCCTGACTTTC.

In nucleotides, the CDR3 is TGTGCCAGCAGCACCCAACGGCCGGGGGGGAGAGAAAAACTGTTTTTT. Amino acids: CASSTQRPGGREKLFF. This chain uses TRBV7-2 with TRBJ1-4, with a possible D match to TRBD1 (5 bases). Germline V gene sequence: CDR1 SGHTA, CDR2 FQGNSA. The CDR3 is made up of 16 amino acids. Trimming shortened V by 5 bases and J by 8 bases, and 21 bases separated the two germline ends.

This clonotype was seen a few times. V gene TRBV4-1 combines with J gene TRBJ2-5; D is possibly TRBD1 (5 bases). The DNA end favors TRBJ2-7, so the J call may be wrong. CDR1 is MGHRA and CDR2 is YSYEKL in the germline V gene. The CDR3 has 14 residues. The CDR3 DNA reads TGCGCCAGCAGCCAGAAAAACCAGGGCCACGAGCAGTACTTC. Protein: CASSQKNQGHEQYF.

The chain recombines TRBV12-3 or TRBV12-4 with TRBJ1-1; D is possibly TRBD1 (6 bases). Trimming stripped 8 bases from V and 6 bases from J, with 22 bases between. There are 15 residues in the CDR3. DNA of the CDR3: TGTGCCAGCTCTGACGTGCGGGGGCTTGTGGCTGAAGCTTTCTTT. Its translation is CASSDVRGLVAEAFF.

The chain recombines TRBV7-9 with TRBJ1-2, with 9 bases that match TRBD1. This CDR3 comprises 18 residues. Germline values: CDR1 SEHNR, CDR2 FQNEAQ (reference sequence). Losses at the gene ends were 5 bases for V and 0 bases for J; bases not matched to a gene: 13. CDR3 coding DNA: TGTGCCAGCAGCCGAGGACAGGGGAGAGATGAGCCTAACTATGGCTACACCTTC. Translating gives CASSRGQGRDEPNYGYTF. The whole variable domain, remainder taken from reference TRBV7-9 and TRBJ1-2, is DTGVSQNPRHKITKRGQNVTFRCDPISEHNRLYWYRQTLGQGPEFLTYFQNEAQLEKSRLLSDRFSAERPKGSFSTLEIQRTEQGDSAMYLCASSRGQGRDEPNYGYTFGSGTRLTVV.

V gene TRBV29-1 combines with J gene TRBJ2-3, with D possibly being TRBD1 or TRBD2 (5 bases each). Germline V lookup: CDR1 SQVTM, CDR2 ANQGSEA. Trimming left V 5 bases short and J 3 bases short, with 12 bases between. This CDR3 has 13 amino acids. CDR3 amino acids: CSVPGTRTDTQYF. Here the CDR3 DNA reads TGCAGCGTTCCCGGGACGAGGACAGATACGCAGTATTTT.

The chain has TRBV19 and TRBJ1-4, with 9 bases that match TRBD1. This CDR3 comprises 16 residues. Trimming took 1 base from V and 5 from J; bases not matched to a gene: 5. Germline V lookup: CDR1 LNHDA, CDR2 SQIVND (reference sequence). CDR3 DNA: TGTGCCAGTAGTATAGGAGGGGACAGGGCGAATGAAAAACTGTTTTTT. Translating gives CASSIGGDRANEKLFF. The variable domain in full, with the rest retrieved from reference TRBV19 and TRBJ1-4, is DGGITQSPKYLFRKEGQNVTLSCEQNLNHDAMYWYRQDPGQGLRLIYYSQIVNDFQKGDIAEGYSVSREKKESFPLTVTSAQKNPTAFYLCASSIGGDRANEKLFFGSGTQLSVL.

The chain carries TRBV18 and TRBJ2-7; D is uncertain. The CDR3 extends over 16 amino acids. CDR1 KGHSH and CDR2 LQKENI come from the germline V gene. Trimming removed 0 bases from V and 1 base from J, with 13 bases in between. CDR3 nucleotides: TGTGCCAGCTCACCACCCTTACGGATTCCTTCCTACGAGCAGTACTTC. Protein: CASSPPLRIPSYEQYF.

V gene TRBV5-5 combines with J gene TRBJ1-4, with D unresolved. The CDR3 is 15 residues long. Trimming pared 4 bases from V and 8 bases from J, leaving 18 bases between. Germline lookup yields CDR1 SGHKS and CDR2 YYEKEE (reference sequence). In nucleotides, the CDR3 is TGTGCCAGCAGCGTACTACTTGGAGGAGGGGAAAAACTGTTTTTT. Amino acid sequence: CASSVLLGGGEKLFF.

The CDR3 nucleotides are TGTGCCAGCAGTTTTTATGAATCGGGACCCACGTTTTTT. Translated: CASSFYESGPTFF. The chain employs TRBV27 and TRBJ1-4, with D perhaps matching TRBD1 (5 bases). CDR3 size: 13 residues. Trimming cost V 3 bases and J 16 bases, with 18 bases left between them. Germline assignment: CDR1 MNHEY and CDR2 SMNVEV (reference sequence). The full variable domain, completed using reference TRBV27 and TRBJ1-4, is EAQVTQNPRYLITVTGKKLTVTCSQNMNHEYMSWYRQDPGLGLRQIYYSMNVEVTDKGDVPEGYKVSRKEKRNFPLILESPSPNQTSLYFCASSFYESGPTFFGSGTQLSVL.

This clonotype was counted between two and nine times. The chain recombines TRBV7-9 with TRBJ2-1; tentative D call: TRBD2 (5 bases). The V end lost 3 bases, the J end lost 0 bases, and 9 bases lay between the germline ends. Germline lookup yields CDR1 SEHNR and CDR2 FQNEAQ (reference sequence). The length of the CDR3 is 15 residues. The CDR3 here is CASSFVEVSYNEQFF. In nucleotides, the CDR3 is TGTGCCAGCAGCTTCGTGGAGGTCTCCTACAATGAGCAGTTCTTC. The full variable domain, completed using reference TRBV7-9 and TRBJ2-1, is DTGVSQNPRHKITKRGQNVTFRCDPISEHNRLYWYRQTLGQGPEFLTYFQNEAQLEKSRLLSDRFSAERPKGSFSTLEIQRTEQGDSAMYLCASSFVEVSYNEQFFGPGTRLTVL.

The V call is TRBV3-1, the J call TRBJ2-7; D is perhaps TRBD1 (6 bases). V lost 3 bases, J lost 9 bases, and 18 bases lay in between. The CDR3 extends over 14 amino acids. The germline V gene encodes CDR1 LGHDT and CDR2 YNNKEL (reference sequence). CDR3 sequence (DNA): TGTGCCAGCAGCCAGAGGGACACCACCTACCGGCAGTACTTC. This gives the protein CASSQRDTTYRQYF.

A single count supports this clonotype. The chain joins TRBV2 to TRBJ2-3; 7 bases line up with TRBD2. Germline V gives CDR1 SNHLY, CDR2 FYNNEI. V lost 6 bases, J lost 10 bases, and 1 base stayed unmatched. The CDR3 is 10 residues long. The CDR3 is CASRGRAQYF. CDR3 DNA sequence: TGTGCCAGCAGAGGGAGGGCGCAGTATTTT.

J is TRBJ1-6 and V is TRBV4-1; D remains ambiguous. The CDR3 loop spans 15 amino acids. Trimming took off 3 bases at V and 10 bases at J, with 16 bases between the two ends. Germline CDR1 MGHRA, CDR2 YSYEKL. The CDR3, as DNA: TGCGCCAGCAGCCAGAGTCAGGATCTAGGCTCACCCCTCCACTTT. Residues: CASSQSQDLGSPLHF.

The chain links TRBV6-2 or TRBV6-3 to TRBJ2-5, with a weak D call TRBD2 (6 bases). The CDR3 spans 13 residues. CDR1 is MNHEY, CDR2 SVGEGT, per germline. V dropped 6 bases and J dropped 3 bases, with 11 bases sitting between them. CDR3 protein: CASSTTRKETQYF. In nucleotides, the CDR3 is TGTGCCAGCAGCACGACTAGAAAAGAGACCCAGTACTTC.

This clonotype occurred a few times. The chain employs TRBV27 and TRBJ1-6; 9 nucleotides align to TRBD1. Germline V gives CDR1 MNHEY, CDR2 SMNVEV (reference sequence). After removal of 6 bases from V and 11 bases from J, the junction contained 8 bases not matched to a gene. The CDR3 spans 14 residues. CDR3 region: CASSLGQGGPPLHF. The CDR3 coding sequence is TGTGCCAGCAGCCTGGGACAGGGAGGGCCACCCCTCCACTTT.